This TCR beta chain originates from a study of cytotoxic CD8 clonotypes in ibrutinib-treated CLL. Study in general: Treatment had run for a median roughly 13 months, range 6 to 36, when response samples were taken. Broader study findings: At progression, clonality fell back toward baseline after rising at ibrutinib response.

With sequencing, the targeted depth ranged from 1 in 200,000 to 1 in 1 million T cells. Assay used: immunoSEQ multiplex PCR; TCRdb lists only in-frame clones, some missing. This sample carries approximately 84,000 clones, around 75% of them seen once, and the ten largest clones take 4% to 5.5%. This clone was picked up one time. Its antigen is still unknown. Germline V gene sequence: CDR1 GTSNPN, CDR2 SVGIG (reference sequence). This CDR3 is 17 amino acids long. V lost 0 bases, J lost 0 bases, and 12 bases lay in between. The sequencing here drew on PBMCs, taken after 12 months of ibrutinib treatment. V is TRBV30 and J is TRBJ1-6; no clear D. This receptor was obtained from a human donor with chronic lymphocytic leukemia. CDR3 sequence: CAWSVRGLGSYNSPLHF. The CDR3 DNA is TGTGCCTGGAGTGTTCGGGGTTTGGGCTCCTATAATTCACCCCTCCACTTT. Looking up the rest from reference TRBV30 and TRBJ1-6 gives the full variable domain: SQTIHQWPATLVQPVGSPLSLECTVEGTSNPNLYWYRQAAGRGLQLLFYSVGIGQISSEVPQNLSASRPQDRQFILSSKKLLLSDSGFYLCAWSVRGLGSYNSPLHFGNGTRLTVT.